These 25 T cell receptor beta chains were sequenced from one sample in a study of spatial heterogeneity in lung cancer. TCRdb passed the 5' RACE reads through MiXCR, listing each CDR3 protein once. Among tens of thousands of distinct CDR3 sequences listed, about an eighth were seen once. The time point was: sample taken at primary tumor resection. The sample here was PBMCs, taken at surgery. The receptors here all came from a male donor with early-stage non-small cell lung cancer.

As concerns this clonotype: A single base separates this from a much larger clone, so it may be a read error. The J gene is TRBJ1-5, the V gene TRBV10-3, with D tentatively TRBD1 (6 bases). From germline, CDR1 is ENHRY and CDR2 SYGVKD. The CDR3 is made up of 15 amino acids. The DNA for the CDR3 is TGTGTCATTTCTCCCGGGACATTGAGCAATCAGCCCCAGCATTTT. This codes for CVISPGTLSNQPQHF.

This sequence joins TRBV22-1 and TRBJ2-7. TRBV22-1 is classified as a pseudogene. CDR3 length: 11 residues. The CDR3 loop reads CPGSAPYEQYF. The CDR3 DNA follows: TGTCCTGGGAGCGCACCCTACGAGCAGTACTTC.

This clonotype was seen a few times. This chain links TRBV4-3 with TRBJ2-3; no clear D gene. The CDR3 covers 12 residues. Germline CDR1 LGHNA, CDR2 YSLEER. The V end was cut by 3 bases, the J end by 5 bases, with 6 bases between. The CDR3 region is CASSQEGDTQYF. CDR3 DNA: TGCGCCAGCAGCCAGGAAGGAGATACGCAGTATTTT.

This clonotype was counted many times. The gene calls are TRBV7-9 and TRBJ1-2; 8 bases line up with TRBD1. The V gene's germline CDR1 is SEHNR and CDR2 FQNEAQ (reference sequence). The trim removed 2 bases at V and 8 bases at J, leaving 4 bases unmatched. This CDR3 comprises 13 residues. The CDR3 region is CASSLQGADGYTF. CDR3 nucleotide sequence: TGTGCCAGCAGCTTACAGGGGGCAGACGGCTACACCTTC.

The V gene is TRBV20-1, the J gene TRBJ2-3; D is unclear. This CDR3 contains 14 residues. Germline CDR1 and CDR2: DFQATT and SNEGSKA (reference sequence). V lost 1 base, J lost 4 bases, and 12 bases lay in between. CDR3 in amino acids: CSARVQHKADTQYF. The CDR3 DNA reads as TGCAGTGCTAGAGTGCAGCACAAGGCAGATACGCAGTATTTT.

This chain joins TRBV19 and TRBJ2-5, with D uncertain. Germline V gene sequence: CDR1 LNHDA, CDR2 SQIVND (reference sequence). The CDR3 loop spans 14 amino acids. V was pared by 1 base and J by 5 bases, with 11 bases between. The CDR3 reads CASSIVSSSETQYF. CDR3 sequence (DNA): TGTGCCAGTAGTATAGTGAGTAGTTCGGAGACCCAGTACTTC.

CDR3 nucleotide sequence: TGTGCCAGCAGCTCACCACTAGCGGGATTTATAGATACGCAGTATTTT. Protein: CASSSPLAGFIDTQYF. The rearrangement joins TRBV7-2 to TRBJ2-3, with 10 bases fitting TRBD2. The CDR3 runs to 16 residues. Germline V gene data show CDR1 as SGHTA and CDR2 as FQGNSA. After removal of 4 bases from V and 5 bases from J, the junction contained 9 bases not matched to a gene.

There are a few counts of this clonotype. This chain connects TRBV4-2 to TRBJ2-7; 9 nucleotides align to TRBD1. The length of the CDR3 is 17 residues. With 0 bases clipped from V and 6 bases from J, the junction kept 12 bases outside the gene matches. The germline CDR1 and CDR2 sequences are LGHNA and YNFKEQ. The CDR3 DNA follows: TGTGCCAGCAGCCAAGATAATACCGGGACAGGGTCCAGCGAGCAGTACTTC. It codes for CASSQDNTGTGSSEQYF.

This clonotype was seen more than once but under ten times. The genes are TRBV14 and TRBJ1-1; no firm D call. The ends were cut back, 2 bases at V and 1 base at J, with 5 bases in the middle. In germline, CDR1 is SGHDN, CDR2 FVKESK. CDR3 length: 13 amino acids. CDR3 nucleotide sequence: TGTGCCAGCAGCCAAAACAGGAACACTGAAGCTTTCTTT. Translating it yields CASSQNRNTEAFF.

This clonotype was observed at least ten times. V is TRBV29-1 and J is TRBJ2-7, with 9 nucleotides matching TRBD1. The CDR3 runs to 12 residues. CDR1 SQVTM and CDR2 ANQGSEA come from the germline V gene. V was clipped by 4 bases and J by 7 bases; unmatched bases: 5. CDR3 nucleotide sequence: TGCAGCGTTGCCCGACAGGGGGTGGAGCAGTACTTC. Protein product: CSVARQGVEQYF.

This clonotype was seen many times. The chain has TRBV28 and TRBJ2-1; D uncertain. Germline V lookup: CDR1 MDHEN, CDR2 SYDVKM. This CDR3 has 11 amino acids. V lost 5 bases, J lost 5 bases, and 4 bases lay in between. CDR3 protein: CASSRHNEQFF. The CDR3 region has the DNA TGTGCCAGCAGTCGCCACAATGAGCAGTTCTTC.

This sequence joins TRBV3-1 and TRBJ1-4; 8 bases fit TRBD1. V shed 4 bases and J 1 base; nucleotides not matched to a gene: 5. The CDR3 has 16 amino acids. Per the germline V gene, CDR1 is LGHDT and CDR2 is YNNKEL (reference sequence). DNA of the CDR3: TGTGCCAGCAGCCGAGAAGGACAGGGAACTAATGAAAAACTGTTTTTT. It codes for CASSREGQGTNEKLFF.

The chain carries TRBV7-9 and TRBJ1-6; D remains ambiguous. CDR3 length: 13 amino acids. V gave up 4 bases and J gave up 6 bases, with 7 bases separating them. CDR1 and CDR2 (germline): SEHNR, FQNEAQ (reference sequence). The CDR3 sequence: CASSSLLNSPLHF. The DNA for the CDR3 is TGTGCCAGCAGCTCTCTCCTTAATTCACCCCTCCACTTT.

The chain combines TRBV10-3 with TRBJ2-1, with 10 positions matching TRBD2. Germline CDR1 reads ENHRY; CDR2 reads SYGVKD. There are 15 residues in the CDR3. Trimming took 5 bases from V and 6 from J; bases not matched to a gene: 7. The CDR3 here is CAISTLGLAINEQFF. The CDR3 coding sequence is TGTGCCATCAGTACACTGGGACTAGCGATCAATGAGCAGTTCTTC.

This clonotype occurred a few times. The chain's CDR3 is CATSRGQLAGGPQETQYF. In DNA, the CDR3 is TGTGCCACCAGCAGAGGACAGTTAGCGGGTGGACCACAAGAGACCCAGTACTTC. The chain couples TRBV15 to TRBJ2-5, with 7 bases identical to TRBD2. V lost 1 base and J lost 2; bases outside the gene matches: 13. Per germline, CDR1 LNHNV and CDR2 YYDKDF (reference sequence). This CDR3 spans 18 amino acids.

DNA of the CDR3: TGCGCCAGCAGCTTGGAGGGCAGCGACTCCACAGATACGCAGTATTTT. Translated, it gives CASSLEGSDSTDTQYF. V gene TRBV5-1 combines with J gene TRBJ2-3; D is unresolved. The CDR3 runs to 16 residues. Germline V gene lookup returns CDR1 SGHRS and CDR2 YFSETQ. Trimming took off 0 bases at V and 2 bases at J, with 13 bases between the two ends.

This clonotype was detected a few times. This sequence joins TRBV11-2 and TRBJ1-1, with D perhaps TRBD1 (6 bases). This CDR3 comprises 14 residues. V was clipped by 3 bases and J by 3 bases, with 11 bases between them. Germline CDR1 and CDR2: SGHAT and FQNNGV. The DNA for the CDR3 is TGTGCCAGCAGCTTGAGGACAGTTTACACTGAAGCTTTCTTT. As protein: CASSLRTVYTEAFF.

This clonotype has only a few counts. The rearrangement links TRBV20-1 to TRBJ2-7; 10 bases are a match to TRBD2. Looked up from germline, CDR1 is DFQATT and CDR2 is SNEGSKA (reference sequence). V lost 3 bases, J lost 3 bases, and 8 bases stayed unmatched. The CDR3 runs to 15 residues. The CDR3, as DNA: TGCAGTGCTAGGCCTAGCGGGGGACTCCGCTACGAGCAGTACTTC. It specifies CSARPSGGLRYEQYF.

This rearrangement joins TRBV7-2 to TRBJ2-3, with 8 nucleotides matching TRBD2. V trimming: 2 bases; J trimming: 3 bases; junction bases outside the gene matches: 22. The CDR3 consists of 21 residues. In germline, CDR1 is SGHTA, CDR2 FQGNSA. The CDR3 here is CASSLTIPAGVNGLETDTQYF. CDR3 sequence (DNA): TGTGCCAGCAGCTTAACGATTCCAGCGGGGGTGAACGGCCTAGAGACAGATACGCAGTATTTT.

In this sample, this clonotype turned up a few times. V usage is TRBV5-1 and J usage is TRBJ2-3; tentatively, D is TRBD1 or TRBD2 (5 bases each). The CDR3 spans 14 residues. The germline V and J ends were trimmed by 0 bases and 5 bases, with 10 bases remaining between them. In germline, CDR1 is SGHRS, CDR2 YFSETQ. The CDR3 coding sequence is TGCGCCAGCAGCTTGGGAGGGGTTAGAGATACGCAGTATTTT. Translating it yields CASSLGGVRDTQYF.

This clonotype was detected ten times or more. The chain employs TRBV7-2 and TRBJ2-2, with D uncertain. This CDR3 contains 14 residues. V lost 4 bases, J lost 1 base, and 7 bases lay in between. Germline CDR1 and CDR2: SGHTA and FQGNSA. The CDR3 is CASSSQRNTGELFF. The CDR3 DNA reads as TGTGCCAGCAGCTCCCAAAGGAACACCGGGGAGCTGTTTTTT. The full variable domain, in which reference TRBV7-2 and TRBJ2-2 provide the parts outside the CDR3, is GAGVSQSPSNKVTEKGKDVELRCDPISGHTALYWYRQSLGQGLEFLIYFQGNSAPDKSGLPSDRFSAERTGGSVSTLTIQRTQQEDSAVYLCASSSQRNTGELFFGEGSRLTVL.

This clonotype appeared a few times. This CDR3 is CSVYTGQGEKLFF. In DNA form, the CDR3 reads TGCAGCGTATACACGGGACAGGGTGAAAAACTGTTTTTT. V usage is TRBV29-1 and J usage is TRBJ1-4; 9 positions match TRBD1. Unmatched junction bases numbered 6, after V lost 6 bases and J lost 7 bases. Germline V gives CDR1 SQVTM, CDR2 ANQGSEA. The CDR3 totals 13 residues.

V is TRBV28 and J is TRBJ1-6; D remains unclear. The CDR3 sequence is 15 residues long. Germline V gives CDR1 MDHEN, CDR2 SYDVKM. V lost 2 bases to trimming and J lost 0 bases, with 5 bases between them. CDR3 in DNA: TGTGCCAGCAGTTTAAGGAGCTCCTATAATTCACCCCTCCACTTT. It translates to CASSLRSSYNSPLHF.

The J gene is TRBJ2-2, the V gene TRBV30, with 10 positions matching TRBD2. The germline V gene encodes CDR1 GTSNPN and CDR2 SVGIG (reference sequence). J gave up 6 bases and V 4 bases, and 11 bases lay outside the gene matches. The CDR3 is 16 residues long. In DNA form, the CDR3 reads TGTGCCTGGATGTTTGGGCTAGCGGGAGTGGCCGGGGAGCTGTTTTTT. Translating it yields CAWMFGLAGVAGELFF. Full variable domain (remainder filled in from reference TRBV30 and TRBJ2-2): SQTIHQWPATLVQPVGSPLSLECTVEGTSNPNLYWYRQAAGRGLQLLFYSVGIGQISSEVPQNLSASRPQDRQFILSSKKLLLSDSGFYLCAWMFGLAGVAGELFFGEGSRLTVL.

There are a few counts of this clonotype. The chain links TRBV11-1 to TRBJ2-1; perhaps TRBD2 as D (6 bases). CDR1 and CDR2 (germline): SGHAT, FQDESV (reference sequence). CDR3 length: 15 residues. Between the trimmed V and J ends, which lost 1 base and 4 bases, there was a span of 11 bases. CDR3 DNA: TGTGCCAGCAGCTTAGAATTAGCGGTTTACAATGAGCAGTTCTTC. Translating it yields CASSLELAVYNEQFF.